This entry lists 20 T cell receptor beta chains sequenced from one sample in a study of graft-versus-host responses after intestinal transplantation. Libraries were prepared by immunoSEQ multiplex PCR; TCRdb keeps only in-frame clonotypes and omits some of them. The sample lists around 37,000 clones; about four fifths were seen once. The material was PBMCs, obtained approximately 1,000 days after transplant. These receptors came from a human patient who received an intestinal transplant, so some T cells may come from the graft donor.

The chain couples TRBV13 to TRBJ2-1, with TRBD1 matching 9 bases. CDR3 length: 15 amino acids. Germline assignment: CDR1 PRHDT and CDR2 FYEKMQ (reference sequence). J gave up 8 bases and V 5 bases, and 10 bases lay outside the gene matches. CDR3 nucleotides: TGTGCCAGCAGCACCTCCGGGACAGGGACATATGAGCAGTTCTTC. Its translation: CASSTSGTGTYEQFF.

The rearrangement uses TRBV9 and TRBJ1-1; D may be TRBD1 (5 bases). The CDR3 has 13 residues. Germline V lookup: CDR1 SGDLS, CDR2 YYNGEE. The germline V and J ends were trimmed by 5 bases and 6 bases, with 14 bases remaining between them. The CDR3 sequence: CASSYLGDAEAFF. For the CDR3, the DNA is TGTGCCAGCAGTTATCTCGGGGACGCTGAAGCTTTCTTT.

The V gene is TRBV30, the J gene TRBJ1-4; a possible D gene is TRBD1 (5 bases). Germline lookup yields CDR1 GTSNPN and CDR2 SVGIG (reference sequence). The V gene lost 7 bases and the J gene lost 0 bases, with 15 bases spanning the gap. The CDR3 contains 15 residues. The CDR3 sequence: CAYRGGKATNEKLFF. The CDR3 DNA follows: TGTGCCTACCGGGGCGGTAAAGCAACTAATGAAAAACTGTTTTTT.

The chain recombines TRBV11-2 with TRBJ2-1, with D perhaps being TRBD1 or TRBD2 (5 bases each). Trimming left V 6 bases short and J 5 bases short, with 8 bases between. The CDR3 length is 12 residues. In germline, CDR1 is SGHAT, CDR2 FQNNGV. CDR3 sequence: CASSRGHNEQFF. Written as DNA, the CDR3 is TGTGCCAGCAGTCGGGGACACAATGAGCAGTTCTTC.

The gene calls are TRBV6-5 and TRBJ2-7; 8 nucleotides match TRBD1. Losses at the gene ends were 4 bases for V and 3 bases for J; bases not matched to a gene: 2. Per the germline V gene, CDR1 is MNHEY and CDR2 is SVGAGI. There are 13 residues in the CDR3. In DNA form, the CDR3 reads TGTGCCAGCAGTTCACAGGGGGTCTACGAGCAGTACTTC. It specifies CASSSQGVYEQYF.

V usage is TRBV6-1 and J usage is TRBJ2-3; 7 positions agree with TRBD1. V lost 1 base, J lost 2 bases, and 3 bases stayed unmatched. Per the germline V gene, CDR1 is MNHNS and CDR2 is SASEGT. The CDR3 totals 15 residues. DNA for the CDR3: TGTGCCAGCAGTGAAGGGACAGGACACACAGATACGCAGTATTTT. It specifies CASSEGTGHTDTQYF.

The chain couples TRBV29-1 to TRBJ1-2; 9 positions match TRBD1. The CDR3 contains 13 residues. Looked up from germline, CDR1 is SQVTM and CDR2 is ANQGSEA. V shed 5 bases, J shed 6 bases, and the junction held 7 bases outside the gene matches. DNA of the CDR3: TGCAGCGTTACTAACAGGGGGCTGGATGGCTACACCTTC. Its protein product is CSVTNRGLDGYTF. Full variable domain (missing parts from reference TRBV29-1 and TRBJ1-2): SAVISQKPSRDICQRGTSLTIQCQVDSQVTMMFWYRQQPGQSLTLIATANQGSEATYESGFVIDKFPISRPNLTFSTLTVSNMSPEDSSIYLCSVTNRGLDGYTFGSGTRLTVV.

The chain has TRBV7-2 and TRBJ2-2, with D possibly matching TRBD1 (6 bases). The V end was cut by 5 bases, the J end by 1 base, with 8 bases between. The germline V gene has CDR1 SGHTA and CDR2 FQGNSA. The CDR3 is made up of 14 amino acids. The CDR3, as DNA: TGTGCCAGCAGCATACAGGGGAACACCGGGGAGCTGTTTTTT. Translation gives CASSIQGNTGELFF. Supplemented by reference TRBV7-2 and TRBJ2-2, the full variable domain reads GAGVSQSPSNKVTEKGKDVELRCDPISGHTALYWYRQSLGQGLEFLIYFQGNSAPDKSGLPSDRFSAERTGGSVSTLTIQRTQQEDSAVYLCASSIQGNTGELFFGEGSRLTVL.

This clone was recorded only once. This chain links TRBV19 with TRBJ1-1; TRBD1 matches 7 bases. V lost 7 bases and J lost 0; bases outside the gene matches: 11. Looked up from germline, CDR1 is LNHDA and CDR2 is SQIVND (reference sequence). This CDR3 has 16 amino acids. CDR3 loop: CASMGLRGGMNTEAFF. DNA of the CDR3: TGTGCCAGTATGGGACTCAGGGGGGGCATGAACACTGAAGCTTTCTTT.

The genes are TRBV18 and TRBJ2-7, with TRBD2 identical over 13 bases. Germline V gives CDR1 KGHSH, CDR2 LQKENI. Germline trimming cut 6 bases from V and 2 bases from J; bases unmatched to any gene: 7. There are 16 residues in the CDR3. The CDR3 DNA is TGTGCCAGCTCGGAGGGAGGACTAGCGGGGGCCTACGAGCAGTACTTC. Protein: CASSEGGLAGAYEQYF.

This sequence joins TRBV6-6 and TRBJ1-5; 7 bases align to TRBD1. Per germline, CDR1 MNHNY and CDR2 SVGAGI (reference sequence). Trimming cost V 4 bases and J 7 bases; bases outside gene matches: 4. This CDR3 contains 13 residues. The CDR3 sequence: CASSFTGEQPQHF. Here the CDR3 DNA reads TGTGCCAGCAGTTTTACAGGGGAACAGCCCCAGCATTTT.

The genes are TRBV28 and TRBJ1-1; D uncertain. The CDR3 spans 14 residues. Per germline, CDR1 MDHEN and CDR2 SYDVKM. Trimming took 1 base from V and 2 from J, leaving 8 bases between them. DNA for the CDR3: TGTGCCAGCAGTTTATCAGCAGGCAACACTGAAGCTTTCTTT. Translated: CASSLSAGNTEAFF. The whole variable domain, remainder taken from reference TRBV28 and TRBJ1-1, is DVKVTQSSRYLVKRTGEKVFLECVQDMDHENMFWYRQDPGLGLRLIYFSYDVKMKEKGDIPEGYSVSREKKERFSLILESASTNQTSMYLCASSLSAGNTEAFFGQGTRLTVV.

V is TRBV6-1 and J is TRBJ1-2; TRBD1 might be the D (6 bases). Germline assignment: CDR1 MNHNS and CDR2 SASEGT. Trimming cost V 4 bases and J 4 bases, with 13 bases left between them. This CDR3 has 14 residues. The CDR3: CASSATGAGYGYTF. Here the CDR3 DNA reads TGTGCCAGCAGTGCTACGGGGGCGGGCTATGGCTACACCTTC.

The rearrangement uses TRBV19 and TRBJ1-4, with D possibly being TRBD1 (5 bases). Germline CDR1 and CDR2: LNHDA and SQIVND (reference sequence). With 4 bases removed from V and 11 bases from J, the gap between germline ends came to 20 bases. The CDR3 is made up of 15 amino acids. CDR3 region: CASSTPRDGLLKLFF. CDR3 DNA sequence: TGTGCCAGTAGTACCCCCCGGGACGGCCTTCTGAAACTGTTTTTT.

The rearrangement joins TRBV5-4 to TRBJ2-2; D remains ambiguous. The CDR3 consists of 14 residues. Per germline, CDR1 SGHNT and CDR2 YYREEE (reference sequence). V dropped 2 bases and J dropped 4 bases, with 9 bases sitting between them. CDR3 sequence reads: CASSFQIGTGELFF. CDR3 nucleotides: TGTGCCAGCAGCTTCCAGATCGGCACCGGGGAGCTGTTTTTT.

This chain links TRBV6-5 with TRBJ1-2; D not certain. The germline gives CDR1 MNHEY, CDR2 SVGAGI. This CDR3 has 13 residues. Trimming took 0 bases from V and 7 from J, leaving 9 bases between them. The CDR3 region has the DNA TGTGCCAGCAGTTACTCGAATTTCTTTGGCTACACCTTC. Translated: CASSYSNFFGYTF.

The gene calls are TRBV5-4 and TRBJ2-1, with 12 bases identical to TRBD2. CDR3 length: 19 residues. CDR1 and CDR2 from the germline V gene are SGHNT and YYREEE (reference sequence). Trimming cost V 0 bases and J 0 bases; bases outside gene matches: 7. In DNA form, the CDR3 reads TGTGCCAGCAGCTTGGCCCGGGGGACTAGCGGGTTCTCCTACAATGAGCAGTTCTTC. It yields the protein CASSLARGTSGFSYNEQFF.

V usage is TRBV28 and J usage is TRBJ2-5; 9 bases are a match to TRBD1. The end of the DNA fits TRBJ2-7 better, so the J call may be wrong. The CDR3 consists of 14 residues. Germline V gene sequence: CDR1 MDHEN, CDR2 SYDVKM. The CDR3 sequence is CATQRDRAGHEQYF. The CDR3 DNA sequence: TGTGCCACACAACGGGACAGGGCGGGCCACGAGCAGTACTTC.

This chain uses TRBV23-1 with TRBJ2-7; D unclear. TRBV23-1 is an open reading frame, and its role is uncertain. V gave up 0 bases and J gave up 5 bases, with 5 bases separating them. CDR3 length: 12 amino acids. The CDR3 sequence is CASSQSVHEQYF. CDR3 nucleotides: TGCGCCAGCAGTCAATCCGTCCACGAGCAGTACTTC.

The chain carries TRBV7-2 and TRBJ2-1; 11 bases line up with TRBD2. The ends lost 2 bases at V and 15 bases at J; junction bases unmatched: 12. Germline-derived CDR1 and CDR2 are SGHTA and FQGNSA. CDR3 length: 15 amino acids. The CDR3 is CASSLSGGSGRGGFF. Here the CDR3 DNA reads TGTGCCAGCAGCTTATCTGGCGGTAGCGGGAGGGGGGGGTTCTTC. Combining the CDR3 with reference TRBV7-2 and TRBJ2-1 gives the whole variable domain GAGVSQSPSNKVTEKGKDVELRCDPISGHTALYWYRQSLGQGLEFLIYFQGNSAPDKSGLPSDRFSAERTGGSVSTLTIQRTQQEDSAVYLCASSLSGGSGRGGFFGPGTRLTVL.